The clone carrying this TCR beta chain was detected many times. The antigen is undetermined. The data were taken from a study of breast tumors, draining lymph nodes, adjacent tissues. Study conclusions and caveats: Compared with lymph nodes, tumors were less diverse; compared with nontumor tissue, more.

The germline V gene encodes CDR1 SGHKS and CDR2 YYEKEE (reference sequence). This CDR3 has 14 amino acids. V was trimmed by 2 bases and J by 5 bases, leaving 11 bases between them. TCRdb ran MiXCR on the multiplex PCR reads and lists one entry per CDR3 protein. The sample lists about 270,000 distinct CDR3 sequences, about 30% occurring once. Axillary draining lymph nodes of breast cancer patients supplied the node samples. The sequenced sample consisted of axillary lymph node tissue. The rearrangement links TRBV5-5 to TRBJ1-5; D perhaps matches TRBD1 (5 bases). This TCR came from a female donor with breast cancer. Some clones in this sample may be carry-over from other donors' samples. The CDR3 sequence is CASSFTVRDQPQHF. The CDR3 bases are TGTGCCAGCAGCTTCACCGTCAGGGATCAGCCCCAGCATTTT. The full variable domain, its missing parts supplied by reference TRBV5-5 and TRBJ1-5, is DAGVTQSPTHLIKTRGQQVTLRCSPISGHKSVSWYQQVLGQGPQFIFQYYEKEERGRGNFPDRFSARQFPNYSSELNVNALLLGDSALYLCASSFTVRDQPQHFGDGTRLSIL.